The 4 T cell receptor beta chains in this list originate from one sample, sequenced in a study of shared clonotypes between healthy human individuals. Measured with immunoSEQ multiplex PCR; TCRdb has only the in-frame clones, and not every one. The sample has roughly 720,000 clones; roughly 91% are singletons. Material for sequencing was memory CD8+ T cells from PBMCs. Subset meaning: CD45RO+ cells pooled with CCR7-negative TemRA cells. The source of these receptors is a man aged 18 to 30 in good health. Some clones in this sample may be carry-over from other donors' samples.

This clone was seen once. The chain carries TRBV30 and TRBJ2-7, with D possibly TRBD2 on 6 matching bases. Between the trimmed V and J ends, which lost 2 bases and 6 bases, there was a span of 11 bases. This CDR3 has 12 amino acids. Germline CDR1 GTSNPN, CDR2 SVGIG (reference sequence). CDR3: CAWSRLALEQYF. The CDR3 nucleotides read TGTGCCTGGAGTCGGCTAGCGCTCGAGCAGTACTTC.

The V and J genes are TRBV27 and TRBJ2-3; no firm D call. V lost 2 bases and J lost 3, with 12 bases in between. CDR1 and CDR2 from the germline V gene are MNHEY and SMNVEV (reference sequence). The CDR3 has 15 residues. As DNA, the CDR3 is TGTGCCAGCAGTTTAGTGCCTTCGAGGACAGATACGCAGTATTTT. Its protein is CASSLVPSRTDTQYF.

The chain links TRBV28 to TRBJ2-1, with 13 positions matching TRBD2. This CDR3 has 17 residues. Losses at the gene ends were 5 bases for V and 9 bases for J; bases not matched to a gene: 13. The germline V gene encodes CDR1 MDHEN and CDR2 SYDVKM. The CDR3 loop is CASSVPTSGRSAGEQFF. Here the CDR3 DNA reads TGTGCCAGCAGTGTCCCGACTAGCGGGAGGAGTGCGGGTGAGCAGTTCTTC. Full variable domain (missing parts from reference TRBV28 and TRBJ2-1): DVKVTQSSRYLVKRTGEKVFLECVQDMDHENMFWYRQDPGLGLRLIYFSYDVKMKEKGDIPEGYSVSREKKERFSLILESASTNQTSMYLCASSVPTSGRSAGEQFFGPGTRLTVL.

The chain joins TRBV19 to TRBJ2-2; 9 bases agree with TRBD1. Trimming removed 3 bases from V and 6 bases from J; junction bases left unmatched: 8. This CDR3 region has 16 residues. The germline CDR1 and CDR2 sequences are LNHDA and SQIVND (reference sequence). CDR3 in amino acids: CASSMGTGGPAGELFF. The CDR3 DNA reads as TGTGCCAGTAGTATGGGAACAGGGGGCCCGGCCGGGGAGCTGTTTTTT. Filled out from reference TRBV19 and TRBJ2-2, the complete variable domain reads DGGITQSPKYLFRKEGQNVTLSCEQNLNHDAMYWYRQDPGQGLRLIYYSQIVNDFQKGDIAEGYSVSREKKESFPLTVTSAQKNPTAFYLCASSMGTGGPAGELFFGEGSRLTVL.